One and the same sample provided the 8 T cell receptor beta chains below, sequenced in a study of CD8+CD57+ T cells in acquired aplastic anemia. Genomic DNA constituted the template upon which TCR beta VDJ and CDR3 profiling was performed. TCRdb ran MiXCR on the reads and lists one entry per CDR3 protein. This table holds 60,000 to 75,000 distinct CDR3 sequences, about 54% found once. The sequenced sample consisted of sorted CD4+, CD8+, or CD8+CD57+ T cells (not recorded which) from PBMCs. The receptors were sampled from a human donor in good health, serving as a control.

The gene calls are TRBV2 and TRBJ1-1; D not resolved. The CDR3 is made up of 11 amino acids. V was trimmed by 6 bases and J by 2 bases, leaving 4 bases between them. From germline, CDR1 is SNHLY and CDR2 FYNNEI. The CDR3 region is CASRSNTEAFF. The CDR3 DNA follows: TGTGCCAGCAGATCCAACACTGAAGCTTTCTTT.

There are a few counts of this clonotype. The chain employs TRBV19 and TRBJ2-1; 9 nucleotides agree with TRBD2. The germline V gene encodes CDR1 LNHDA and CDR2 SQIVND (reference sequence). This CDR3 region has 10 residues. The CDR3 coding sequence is TGTGCAGCGGGGGGCAATGAGCAGTTCTTC. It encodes CAAGGNEQFF.

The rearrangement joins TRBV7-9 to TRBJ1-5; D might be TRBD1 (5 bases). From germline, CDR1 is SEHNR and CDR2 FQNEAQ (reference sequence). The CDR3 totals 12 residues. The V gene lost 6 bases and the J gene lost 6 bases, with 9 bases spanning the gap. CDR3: CASSPGGQPQHF. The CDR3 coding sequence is TGTGCCAGCAGTCCGGGGGGTCAGCCCCAGCATTTT. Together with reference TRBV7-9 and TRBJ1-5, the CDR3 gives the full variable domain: DTGVSQNPRHKITKRGQNVTFRCDPISEHNRLYWYRQTLGQGPEFLTYFQNEAQLEKSRLLSDRFSAERPKGSFSTLEIQRTEQGDSAMYLCASSPGGQPQHFGDGTRLSIL.

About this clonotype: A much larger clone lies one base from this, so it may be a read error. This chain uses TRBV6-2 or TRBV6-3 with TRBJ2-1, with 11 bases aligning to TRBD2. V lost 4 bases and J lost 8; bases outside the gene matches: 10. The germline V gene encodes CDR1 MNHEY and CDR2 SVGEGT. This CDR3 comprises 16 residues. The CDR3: CASSSSSSGRYDEQFF. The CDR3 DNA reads TGTGCCAGCAGTTCCTCGTCTAGCGGGAGGTACGATGAGCAGTTCTTC.

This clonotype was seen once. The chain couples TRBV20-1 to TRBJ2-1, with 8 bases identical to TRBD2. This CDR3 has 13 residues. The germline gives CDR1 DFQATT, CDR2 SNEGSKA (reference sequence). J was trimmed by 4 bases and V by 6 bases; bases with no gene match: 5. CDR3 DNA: TGCAGTGCCCTCGGGGGGGCTTACAATGAGCAGTTCTTC. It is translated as CSALGGAYNEQFF.

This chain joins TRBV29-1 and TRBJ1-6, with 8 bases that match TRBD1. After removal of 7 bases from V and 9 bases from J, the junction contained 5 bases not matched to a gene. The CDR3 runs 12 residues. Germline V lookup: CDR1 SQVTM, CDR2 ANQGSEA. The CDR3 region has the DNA TGCAGCGGGACAGGGTTTAGTTCACCCCTCCACTTT. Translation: CSGTGFSSPLHF.

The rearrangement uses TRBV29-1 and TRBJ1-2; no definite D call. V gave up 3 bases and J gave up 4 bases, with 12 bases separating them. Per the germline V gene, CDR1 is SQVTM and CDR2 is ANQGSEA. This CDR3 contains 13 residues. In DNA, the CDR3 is TGCAGCGTTGATGCATCCGGCCTCTATGGCTACACCTTC. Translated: CSVDASGLYGYTF.

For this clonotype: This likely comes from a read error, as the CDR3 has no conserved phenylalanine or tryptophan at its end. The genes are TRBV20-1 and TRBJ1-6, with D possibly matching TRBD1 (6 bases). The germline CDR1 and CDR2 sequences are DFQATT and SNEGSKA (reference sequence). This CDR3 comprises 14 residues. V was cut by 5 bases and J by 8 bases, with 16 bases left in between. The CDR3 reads CSALGAGVYSPLHL. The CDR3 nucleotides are TGCAGTGCTCTTGGCGCAGGGGTTTATTCACCCCTCCACCTT.